This TCR beta chain was found in a study of spatial heterogeneity in lung cancer. Study overall: Unique TCR and UMI combinations averaged more than ten appearances each in raw reads.

TCRdb re-called the 5' RACE reads with MiXCR, one entry per CDR3 protein. The sample consists of some 78,000 distinct CDR3 sequences, 7% to 9% of them appearing once. There are many counts of this clonotype. The V gene's germline CDR1 is WNHNN and CDR2 SYGVQD (reference sequence). The CDR3 is 16 residues long. V lost 0 bases and J 7 bases, leaving 18 bases between the germline ends. Time point: sample taken at primary tumor resection. In each case, whole RNA from tumor, nontumor lung or frozen PBMC was sequenced unsorted. The sequence derives from a male donor with early-stage non-small cell lung cancer. The chain has TRBV10-1 and TRBJ2-5; D might be TRBD1 (5 bases). This material consisted of PBMCs, taken at surgery. The CDR3 sequence is CASSESGPTNMRTQYF. In DNA form, the CDR3 reads TGCGCCAGCAGTGAGTCGGGGCCCACCAATATGAGGACCCAGTACTTC.